This T cell receptor beta chain was sequenced in a study of T cell clonality in common variable immunodeficiency. The study's findings and limits: Shared TCRbeta clones were fewer between CVID subjects than controls. Compared with healthy controls, CVID subjects showed increased TCRbeta clonality, mostly in about a third. Repertoire-complication correlations in CVID were limited by patient heterogeneity.

Some clones are missing from TCRdb's copy, which holds only in-frame ones; the method was immunoSEQ multiplex PCR. Altogether over 35,000 clones were found in the sample, and no singletons occur. The sample holds many counts of this clone. Antigen specificity is unknown. The read ends 3 residues early relative to the CDR3; the germline J gene fills the gap. This CDR3 contains 12 residues. V was shortened by 3 bases and J by 2 bases, with 7 bases between the two germline ends. Germline V CDR1 and CDR2: DFQATT, SNEGSKA (reference sequence). The sample comprised peripheral blood mononuclear cells. The receptor comes from a person between 18 and 75 years old in good health. The chain uses TRBV20-1 and TRBJ1-2; D might be TRBD1 (5 bases). The CDR3 sequence: CSASAGNYGYTF. CDR3 DNA, as far as it was read: TGCAGTGCTAGTGCAGGGAACTATGGC.